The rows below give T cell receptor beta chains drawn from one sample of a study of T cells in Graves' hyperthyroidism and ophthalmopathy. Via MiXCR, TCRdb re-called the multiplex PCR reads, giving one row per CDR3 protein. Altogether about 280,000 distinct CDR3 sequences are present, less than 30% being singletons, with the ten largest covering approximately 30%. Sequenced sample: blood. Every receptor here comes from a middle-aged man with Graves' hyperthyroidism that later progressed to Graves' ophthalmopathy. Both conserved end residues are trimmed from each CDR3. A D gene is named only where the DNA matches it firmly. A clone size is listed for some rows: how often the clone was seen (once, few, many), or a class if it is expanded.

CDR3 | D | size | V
ASSLSSRTVYGYT | NA | many | TRBV12-3/TRBV12-4
SAATGAGNTIY | TRBD1 | many | TRBV20-1
ASTRDIVEGSYNSPLH | NA | NA | TRBV24-1
ASSEALHASGSRETQY | TRBD2 | many | TRBV6-1
SAIEAGVDGYT | NA | many | TRBV20-1
ASSPRGREWRETQY | NA | many | TRBV4-2
ASSITSGTYEQY | TRBD2 | many | TRBV19
ASSELRHFPSGEAF | NA | NA | TRBV6-4
ASSPRHPSGNTIY | NA | NA | TRBV6-1
ASSPTGYSKETQY | TRBD1 | NA | TRBV7-2
AITGEAGELF | NA | NA | TRBV10-3
ASSEGTAFTGELF | NA | NA | TRBV6-1
ASSRLAGVGEQY | TRBD2 | many | TRBV7-2
ASSSPGLAGQLGEQY | TRBD2 | many | TRBV2
SARRLAGGIDTQY | TRBD2 | many | TRBV20-1
ASSYSGTKETQY | NA | many | TRBV6-2/TRBV6-3
ASSIGSGGEAF | NA | NA | TRBV19
ASSLYPNTEAF | NA | many | TRBV7-3
ASSPSRDRAYYEQY | TRBD1 | many | TRBV5-1
AWSSGRNSPLH | NA | many | TRBV30
AWSRALGGYGYT | NA | many | TRBV30
ATSRAVKTEAF | NA | many | TRBV15
AGSLPGAGANVLT | NA | many | TRBV5-1
ASSTQGLTEAF | TRBD1 | many | TRBV18
ASNRQFTEAF | NA | NA | TRBV6-1
ASSTTASANYGYT | NA | once | TRBV6-2/TRBV6-3
ASRKTGGAETQY | TRBD1 | NA | TRBV6-2/TRBV6-3
ASSRQHMNTEAF | NA | many | TRBV28
ASSHGDSNQPQH | NA | many | TRBV3-1
ASSPWSPAGELF | NA | many | TRBV25-1
SAMARATEAF | NA | few | TRBV20-1
ASSQSMVQETQY | NA | many | TRBV4-2
SAFSLDFGSRLLDEQY | NA | many | TRBV20-1
ASSYGQGGETQY | NA | many | TRBV6-5
ATSSRLAGGQETQY | TRBD2 | many | TRBV24-1
ASSFGPAHQPQH | NA | once | TRBV12-3/TRBV12-4
ASSLDGRGYGYT | NA | NA | TRBV12-3/TRBV12-4
ASNKQGWDHEQF | TRBD1 | many | TRBV12-3/TRBV12-4
ASSPGGSGNTIY | NA | many | TRBV25-1
SASSPRSQETQY | NA | many | TRBV20-1
AWKETDTQY | NA | many | TRBV30
ASSPLPHLWEQY | NA | once | TRBV27
ASSQDLLSLETQY | NA | many | TRBV3-1
ATQLGGDYEQY | NA | once | TRBV28
ASRNRGSDQPQH | TRBD1 | many | TRBV6-5